What follows are 12 T cell receptor beta chains derived from one specimen sequenced in a study of vaccination and CD4 T cells after COVID-19. Sequenced with the Oncomine TCR Beta short-read assay was DNA taken from cultured CD4+ T cells. TCRdb re-called the PCR reads through MiXCR, storing one row per CDR3 protein. This sample carries 1,500 or so distinct CDR3 sequences, 10% to 15% of them seen once, and the ten largest clones take about 25%. Antigens for these TCRs are unknown. The treatment denotes: roughly 10-day PBMC culture with coronavirus spike peptide pools or control peptides (ViraFEST assay). CD4+ T cells that came from the unexposed donor were collected before the COVID-19 pandemic (2011-2018). What was sequenced was CD4+ T cells from blood, cultured in vitro. Source of these receptors: a human donor in good health.

The table lists this clonotype with a few counts. The chain combines TRBV5-1 with TRBJ2-5; D may be TRBD2 (6 bases). This CDR3 contains 16 residues. Trimming stripped 5 bases from V and 2 bases from J, with 19 bases between. Germline CDR1 and CDR2: SGHRS and YFSETQ. The CDR3 bases are TGCGCCAGCAGGGGAGGTACTTTCTTGGGACAAGAGACCCAGTACTTC. Translation gives CASRGGTFLGQETQYF. The complete variable domain, with remaining parts taken from reference TRBV5-1 and TRBJ2-5, reads KAGVTQTPRYLIKTRGQQVTLSCSPISGHRSVSWYQQTPGQGLQFLFEYFSETQRNKGNFPGRFSGRQFSNSRSEMNVSTLELGDSALYLCASRGGTFLGQETQYFGPGTRLLVL.

By sample fraction, this clonotype is medium-sized. The gene calls are TRBV28 and TRBJ1-2; D not certain. V lost 7 bases to trimming and J lost 4 bases, with 16 bases between them. Germline V CDR1 and CDR2: MDHEN, SYDVKM. This CDR3 has 14 residues. The CDR3 DNA reads TGTGCCAGCATCCCCGTGGAGCCCGGCTATGGCTACACCTTC. It codes for CASIPVEPGYGYTF.

Concerning this clonotype itself: Just one base apart from a much larger clone, this may be a read error. The chain is built from TRBV20-1 and TRBJ2-3; 7 bases align to TRBD2. Germline values: CDR1 DFQATT, CDR2 SNEGSKA (reference sequence). The length of the CDR3 is 16 residues. CDR3 DNA sequence: TGCAGTGTTAGAGATGGGGAGCGGGGCCCGGCAGATACGCAGTATTTT. It is translated as CSVRDGERGPADTQYF.

This clonotype qualifies as medium-sized. The chain is built from TRBV7-8 and TRBJ1-3; D is unclear. The length of the CDR3 is 13 residues. Germline-derived CDR1 and CDR2 are SGHVS and FQNEAQ. The V end was cut by 4 bases, the J end by 3 bases, with 7 bases between. As DNA, the CDR3 is TGTGCCAGCAGCTGGGAATTTGGAAACACCATATATTTT. Its protein is CASSWEFGNTIYF.

This chain joins TRBV18 and TRBJ2-3, with D unclear. Germline CDR1 reads KGHSH; CDR2 reads LQKENI. With 0 bases removed from V and 0 bases from J, the gap between germline ends came to 10 bases. The CDR3 runs to 16 residues. CDR3 nucleotide sequence: TGTGCCAGCTCACCACCGGGGTTCACTAGCACAGATACGCAGTATTTT. It specifies CASSPPGFTSTDTQYF.

This clonotype was counted only a few times. The chain is built from TRBV5-1 and TRBJ1-1, with D hard to call. Germline V lookup: CDR1 SGHRS, CDR2 YFSETQ. The CDR3 spans 15 residues. V was trimmed by 0 bases and J by 0 bases, leaving 9 bases between them. CDR3 nucleotide sequence: TGCGCCAGCAGCTTGGCCGACGGGCTGAACACTGAAGCTTTCTTT. Its protein product is CASSLADGLNTEAFF.

The sample holds a few counts of this clonotype. This chain uses TRBV5-1 with TRBJ2-1, with D uncertain. The germline V and J ends were trimmed by 2 bases and 7 bases, with 4 bases remaining between them. CDR3 length equals 11 residues. Germline V gives CDR1 SGHRS, CDR2 YFSETQ. The CDR3 DNA reads as TGCGCCAGCAGCTTTATTAATGAGCAGTTCTTC. Residues: CASSFINEQFF.

This chain connects TRBV2 to TRBJ1-1, with 7 bases lining up with TRBD1. Germline V gives CDR1 SNHLY, CDR2 FYNNEI. Trimming removed 6 bases from V and 4 bases from J; junction bases left unmatched: 11. This CDR3 contains 15 residues. Here the CDR3 DNA reads TGTGCCAGCAGAAATTCTCAGGGGGTGAGCACTGAAGCTTTCTTT. The encoded protein is CASRNSQGVSTEAFF.

This clonotype is labeled as medium-sized. This chain connects TRBV20-1 to TRBJ2-5; D may be TRBD1 (6 bases). This CDR3 region has 11 residues. The V and J ends lost 6 bases and 4 bases respectively, with 9 bases between them. Germline CDR1 and CDR2: DFQATT and SNEGSKA (reference sequence). Written as DNA, the CDR3 is TGCAGTGCAACACAGGGAGAGACCCAGTACTTC. It encodes CSATQGETQYF.

The V gene is TRBV20-1, the J gene TRBJ2-7, with 12 bases that match TRBD2. V gave up 3 bases and J gave up 5 bases; unmatched junction bases: 8. The CDR3 covers 15 residues. The germline CDR1 and CDR2 sequences are DFQATT and SNEGSKA (reference sequence). In DNA form, the CDR3 reads TGCAGTGCTAGGCTAGCGGGAGGGCGTGGGAACGAGCAGTACTTC. Protein sequence: CSARLAGGRGNEQYF.

The chain carries TRBV5-4 and TRBJ2-7, with 13 bases identical to TRBD2. The germline V gene has CDR1 SGHNT and CDR2 YYREEE (reference sequence). The CDR3 covers 14 residues. Trimming removed 4 bases from V and 4 bases from J; junction bases left unmatched: 2. This chain's CDR3 is CASSPGLAGYEQYF. DNA of the CDR3: TGTGCCAGCAGCCCGGGACTAGCGGGATACGAGCAGTACTTC.

The chain employs TRBV9 and TRBJ2-3; D unclear. Germline assignment: CDR1 SGDLS and CDR2 YYNGEE. V lost 0 bases, J lost 3 bases, and 14 bases lay in between. The CDR3 sequence is 16 residues long. The CDR3, as DNA: TGTGCCAGCAGCGTAGGGCCGTATTCGGCGACAGATACGCAGTATTTT. As protein: CASSVGPYSATDTQYF.